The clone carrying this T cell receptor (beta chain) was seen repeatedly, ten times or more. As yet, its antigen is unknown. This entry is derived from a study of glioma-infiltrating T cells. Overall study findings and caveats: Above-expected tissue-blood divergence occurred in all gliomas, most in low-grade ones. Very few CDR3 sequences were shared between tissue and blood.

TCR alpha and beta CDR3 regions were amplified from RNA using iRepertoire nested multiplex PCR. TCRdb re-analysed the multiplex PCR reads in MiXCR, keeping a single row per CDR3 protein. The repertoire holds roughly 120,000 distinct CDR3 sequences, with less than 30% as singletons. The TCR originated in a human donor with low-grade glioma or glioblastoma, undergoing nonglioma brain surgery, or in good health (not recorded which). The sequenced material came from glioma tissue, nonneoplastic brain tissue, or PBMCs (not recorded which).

Here the CDR3 reads CSARGVGGFLVQHF. CDR3 nucleotides: TGCAGTGCTAGAGGTGTTGGCGGGTTCCTTGTCCAGCATTTT. The chain uses TRBV20-1 and TRBJ1-5, with D uncertain. Per the germline V gene, CDR1 is DFQATT and CDR2 is SNEGSKA (reference sequence). Trimming took off 1 base at V and 12 bases at J, with 19 bases between the two ends. This CDR3 region has 14 residues.